This T cell receptor beta chain stems from a study of shared clonotypes between healthy human individuals. Overall study findings and caveats: The low donor count limited represented genetic and exposure-history diversity. Clonotype sharing across donors was expected to vary with sequencing depth.

Naivety among CD8 cells was defined by CD45RO negativity and positive CCR7 selection, thereby excluding terminally differentiated effector memory CD45RA+ cells. This table comes from immunoSEQ multiplex PCR, and its TCRdb copy is limited to in-frame clones, with some not included. Of roughly 650,000 clones listed, about 95% are singletons. About this clone: Its antigen is currently unknown.

The CDR3 has 15 residues. The V gene lost 0 bases and the J gene lost 4 bases, with 11 bases spanning the gap. From germline, CDR1 is SGDLS and CDR2 YYNGEE. The sequence was obtained from a woman aged 25 to 39 in good health. Sequencing was done on a sample of naive CD8+ T cells sorted from blood. This chain connects TRBV9 to TRBJ1-5; the D gene is possibly TRBD1 (5 bases). CDR3 residues: CASSVEGRKNQPQHF. Here the CDR3 DNA reads TGTGCCAGCAGCGTAGAGGGACGCAAAAATCAGCCCCAGCATTTT. Full variable domain (rest looked up from reference TRBV9 and TRBJ1-5): DSGVTQTPKHLITATGQRVTLRCSPRSGDLSVYWYQQSLDQGLQFLIQYYNGEERAKGNILERFSAQQFPDLHSELNLSSLELGDSALYFCASSVEGRKNQPQHFGDGTRLSIL.